The text below deals with one TCR beta chain. Its antigen is still unknown. The source of the sample is a study of cytomegalovirus exposure and HLA in healthy donors. Amplification used 60 Vbeta primers and 13 Jbeta primers. Assay used: immunoSEQ multiplex PCR; TCRdb lists only in-frame clones, some missing. The table records under 150,000 clones, around 82% of them present only once. J was trimmed by 3 bases and V by 5 bases; bases with no gene match: 8. Per the germline V gene, CDR1 is SEHNR and CDR2 is FQNEAQ (reference sequence). The length of the CDR3 is 16 residues. Study conclusions and caveats: V- and J-gene trimming in TCR beta was tied to a missense DCLRE1C variant by an analysis performed later.

The specimen sequenced was PBMCs. This TCR was recovered from a boy between 10 and 17 years old in good health and CMV-seronegative. The chain links TRBV7-9 to TRBJ2-1; 9 bases fit TRBD2. The CDR3 protein is CASSPSGGRVYNEQFF. The DNA for the CDR3 is TGTGCCAGCAGCCCCTCGGGCGGGAGGGTCTACAATGAGCAGTTCTTC. Full variable domain (missing parts from reference TRBV7-9 and TRBJ2-1): DTGVSQNPRHKITKRGQNVTFRCDPISEHNRLYWYRQTLGQGPEFLTYFQNEAQLEKSRLLSDRFSAERPKGSFSTLEIQRTEQGDSAMYLCASSPSGGRVYNEQFFGPGTRLTVL.